What follows are 13 T cell receptor beta chains derived from one specimen sequenced in a study of CD8 T cells in ankylosing spondylitis. Study-wide results and limits: A motif of seven or eight highly homologous TCR beta variants was seen as apparently characteristic of ankylosing spondylitis blood.

Using its own MiXCR run on the 5' RACE reads, TCRdb lists one record per CDR3 protein. The data show about 750,000 distinct CDR3 sequences, about 20% seen once. The antigens of these receptors remain unknown. Source material: blood, either unsorted or a sorted T cell fraction (not recorded which). These receptors came from a male donor with ankylosing spondylitis.

This sequence joins TRBV5-1 and TRBJ2-7; D is possibly TRBD2 (6 bases). Germline V gene data show CDR1 as SGHRS and CDR2 as YFSETQ. V was pared by 0 bases and J by 3 bases, with 13 bases between. CDR3 length: 15 amino acids. CDR3 coding DNA: TGCGCCAGCAGCTTGGGACCAGGGACTGTCTACGAGCAGTACTTC. Its translation is CASSLGPGTVYEQYF.

This clonotype occurred a few times. The CDR3: CASSSALNSYEQYF. CDR3 sequence (DNA): TGCGCCAGCAGCTCAGCGCTAAACTCCTACGAGCAGTACTTC. This chain joins TRBV5-1 and TRBJ2-7; D gene unclear. V lost 3 bases and J lost 0, with 10 bases in between. Germline V gene data show CDR1 as SGHRS and CDR2 as YFSETQ. The CDR3 contains 14 residues.

At least ten counts were recorded for this clonotype. The genes are TRBV20-1 and TRBJ2-7; the D is unclear. Trimming removed 2 bases from V and 5 bases from J, with 7 bases in between. Germline V gene data show CDR1 as DFQATT and CDR2 as SNEGSKA (reference sequence). This CDR3 spans 11 amino acids. The CDR3 sequence is CSARSGNEQYF. The DNA for the CDR3 is TGCAGTGCTAGATCTGGGAACGAGCAGTACTTC.

The genes are TRBV12-3 or TRBV12-4 and TRBJ2-3, with 10 bases matching TRBD2. V shed 6 bases and J 2 bases; nucleotides not matched to a gene: 5. The CDR3 length is 15 residues. The CDR3 region has the DNA TGTGCCAGCAGCCTAGCGGGAGTAACCACAGATACGCAGTATTTT. This sequence encodes CASSLAGVTTDTQYF.

This clonotype was observed a handful of times. Compared with germline, one end of the junction differs, possibly owing to a read error. The chain employs TRBV7-3 and TRBJ2-2, with 10 bases aligning to TRBD2. The length of the CDR3 is 16 residues. Germline loops: CDR1 SGHTA, CDR2 FQGTGA. The CDR3 loop is CASSITGTSATGELFF. CDR3 DNA sequence: TGTGCCAGCAGCATAACCGGGACTAGCGCGACCGGGGAGCTGTTTTTT.

This clonotype was detected ten times or more. V usage is TRBV24-1 and J usage is TRBJ2-2; 9 nucleotides line up with TRBD1. With 4 bases clipped from V and 3 bases from J, the junction kept 8 bases outside the gene matches. Germline CDR1 reads KGHDR; CDR2 reads SFDVKD. The CDR3 length is 17 residues. Here the CDR3 DNA reads TGTGCCACCAGTGACTCGGGACAGGGTTGGGACACCGGGGAGCTGTTTTTT. It translates to CATSDSGQGWDTGELFF.

This clonotype occurred a few times. This rearrangement joins TRBV5-1 to TRBJ2-1; tentatively, D is TRBD2 (6 bases). The CDR3 runs 17 residues. Trimming removed 5 bases at V and 0 bases at J, with 18 bases between. The V gene's germline CDR1 is SGHRS and CDR2 YFSETQ. The CDR3 nucleotides are TGCGCCAGCAGTCCCGGGGGAGGCCTGAGCTCCTACAATGAGCAGTTCTTC. This gives the protein CASSPGGGLSSYNEQFF.

This clonotype was seen only a few times. As DNA, the CDR3 is TGTGCCAGCAGCTTATCGGGAAAACAAGAGACCCAGTACTTC. Translating gives CASSLSGKQETQYF. The chain couples TRBV7-9 to TRBJ2-5, with D tentatively TRBD2 (5 bases). Germline assignment: CDR1 SEHNR and CDR2 FQNEAQ (reference sequence). Trimming cost V 2 bases and J 2 bases, with 9 bases left between them. This CDR3 spans 14 amino acids.

The chain links TRBV5-1 to TRBJ2-2; D may be TRBD2 (5 bases). The germline CDR1 and CDR2 sequences are SGHRS and YFSETQ. The V end was cut by 1 base, the J end by 3 bases, with 13 bases between. The CDR3 length is 16 residues. The CDR3 DNA follows: TGCGCCAGCAGCTTGCGAGAGGGCCCGGACACCGGGGAGCTGTTTTTT. Its translation: CASSLREGPDTGELFF.

The chain couples TRBV2 to TRBJ2-2; TRBD2 is a possible D gene (6 bases). Trimming shortened V by 4 bases and J by 6 bases, and 15 bases separated the two germline ends. Germline V gene lookup returns CDR1 SNHLY and CDR2 FYNNEI. The CDR3 runs 15 residues. CDR3 residues: CASSGRTTGPGELFF. The CDR3 DNA reads as TGTGCCAGCAGTGGCAGGACTACTGGCCCCGGGGAGCTGTTTTTT.

This clonotype was counted a single time. This chain uses TRBV5-1 with TRBJ2-5; 15 bases are shared with TRBD2. J gave up 1 base and V 6 bases, and 7 bases lay outside the gene matches. Germline loops: CDR1 SGHRS, CDR2 YFSETQ. The CDR3 is made up of 17 amino acids. The CDR3 loop reads CASNTGLAGGGQETQYF. The CDR3 DNA reads as TGCGCCAGCAATACGGGACTAGCGGGGGGAGGCCAAGAGACCCAGTACTTC.

Only a few counts were recorded for this clonotype. The V gene is TRBV2, the J gene TRBJ2-1, with D uncertain. CDR3 size: 11 residues. Per the germline V gene, CDR1 is SNHLY and CDR2 is FYNNEI. The V and J ends lost 7 bases and 12 bases respectively, with 13 bases between them. CDR3 DNA: TGTGCCAGCAAAGGTGGGCAGCTGCAGTTCTTC. It specifies CASKGGQLQFF.

This clonotype was recorded many times. The chain has TRBV6-1 and TRBJ1-1; unclear D gene. This CDR3 is built from 13 residues. Germline CDR1 MNHNS, CDR2 SASEGT. V was trimmed by 2 bases and J by 4 bases, leaving 8 bases between them. Written as DNA, the CDR3 is TGTGCCAGCAGTGAAACAGAATCCACTGAAGCTTTCTTT. This codes for CASSETESTEAFF.